This T cell receptor beta chain was profiled in a study of T cell responses to AZD1222 COVID-19 vaccine. Libraries were prepared by immunoSEQ multiplex PCR; TCRdb keeps only in-frame clonotypes and omits some of them. This sample has more than 140,000 clones, with approximately 89% found just once. On this clone: The sample contains more than one DNA sequence encoding this CDR3.

This CDR3 has 14 residues. V was cut by 0 bases and J by 4 bases, with 9 bases left in between. Germline V gene sequence: CDR1 SGHRS, CDR2 YFSETQ. The receptor's source is an adult in good health. The sample here was peripheral blood, taken on day 0 of MenACWY control vaccination. The gene calls are TRBV5-1 and TRBJ2-3; tentatively, D is TRBD1 (5 bases). In nucleotides, the CDR3 is TGCGCCAGCAGCTTGGGGCAGGGCCCAGATACGCAGTATTTT. This codes for CASSLGQGPDTQYF.